This T cell receptor (beta chain) stems from a study of blood T cell repertoires in COVID-19. Germline loops: CDR1 SGHAT, CDR2 FQNNGV. This CDR3 is built from 11 residues. V lost 3 bases to trimming and J lost 15 bases, with 12 bases between them. TCRdb's table, derived via immunoSEQ multiplex PCR, lists solely in-frame clones and lacks some. The repertoire holds 120,000 or so clones, with 88% as singletons. The sample was peripheral blood. The TCR sequence derives from a human donor in a cohort sampled during active COVID-19. The chain has TRBV11-2 and TRBJ2-1, with D perhaps matching TRBD2 (6 bases). The CDR3 DNA reads as TGTGCCAGCAGCTTGGGAGGAGGGCTGTTCTTC. Translated, it gives CASSLGGGLFF.